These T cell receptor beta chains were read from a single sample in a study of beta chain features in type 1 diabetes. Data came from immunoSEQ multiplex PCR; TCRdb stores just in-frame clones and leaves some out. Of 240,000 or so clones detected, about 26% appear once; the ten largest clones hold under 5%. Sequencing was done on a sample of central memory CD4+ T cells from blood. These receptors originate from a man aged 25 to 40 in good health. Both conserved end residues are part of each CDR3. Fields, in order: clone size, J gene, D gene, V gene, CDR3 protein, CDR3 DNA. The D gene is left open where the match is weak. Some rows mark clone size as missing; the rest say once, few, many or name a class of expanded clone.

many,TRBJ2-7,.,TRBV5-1,CASRSPYEQYF,TGCGCCAGCCGATCCCCCTACGAGCAGTACTTC
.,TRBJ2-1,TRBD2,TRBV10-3,CAIRQNNAREDEQFF,TGTGCCATCAGACAAAACAATGCTCGGGAGGATGAGCAGTTCTTC
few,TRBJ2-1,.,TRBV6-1,CASRRVLREQFF,TGTGCCAGCAGGAGGGTTTTGCGTGAGCAGTTCTTC
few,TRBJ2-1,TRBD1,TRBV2,CASSVFTGGRSGYGEQFF,TGTGCCAGCAGTGTTTTTACAGGGGGGAGGAGTGGATACGGTGAGCAGTTCTTC
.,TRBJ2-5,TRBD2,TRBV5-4,CASSPALAGAGETQYF,TGTGCCAGCAGCCCAGCACTAGCGGGAGCAGGAGAGACCCAGTACTTC
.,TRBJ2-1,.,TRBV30,CAWSVSGNEQFF,TGTGCCTGGAGTGTTTCGGGGAATGAGCAGTTCTTC
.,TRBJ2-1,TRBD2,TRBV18,CASSPQGSGDNEQFF,TGTGCCAGCTCACCACAGGGGAGCGGGGACAATGAGCAGTTCTTC
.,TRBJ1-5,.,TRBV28,CASSLGGAPQPQHF,TGTGCCAGCAGTTTGGGGGGGGCCCCTCAGCCCCAGCATTTT
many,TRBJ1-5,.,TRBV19,CASLGHNNQPQHF,TGTGCCAGTCTGGGACACAACAATCAGCCCCAGCATTTT
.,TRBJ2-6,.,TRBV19,CASSIRDQGAVLTF,TGTGCCAGTAGTATCCGGGACCAGGGAGCCGTCCTGACTTTC
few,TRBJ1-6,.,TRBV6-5,CASSLERSPLHF,TGTGCCTCGTCCCTCGAACGTTCACCCCTCCACTTT
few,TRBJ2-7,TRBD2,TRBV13,CASSPPETSGYTYEQYF,TGTGCCAGCAGCCCCCCCGAGACTAGCGGGTATACCTACGAGCAGTACTTC
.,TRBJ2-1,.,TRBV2,CASSGETSFHNEQFF,TGTGCCAGCAGTGGGGAAACTAGCTTCCACAATGAGCAGTTCTTC
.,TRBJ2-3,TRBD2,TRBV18,CASSPGLAAFGDTQYF,TGTGCCAGCTCACCCGGACTAGCGGCCTTCGGGGATACGCAGTATTTT
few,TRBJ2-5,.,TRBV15,CATSSEETQYF,TGTGCCACCAGTTCCGAGGAGACCCAGTACTTC
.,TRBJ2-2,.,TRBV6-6,CASISDRSTGELFF,TGTGCCAGCATTTCCGACAGGAGCACCGGGGAGCTGTTTTTT
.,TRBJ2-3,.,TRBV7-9,CASSSIRTSTDTQYF,TGTGCCAGCAGCTCCATCAGGACTAGCACAGATACGCAGTATTTT
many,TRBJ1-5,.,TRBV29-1,CSVGGEGQPQHF,TGCAGCGTGGGTGGGGAGGGTCAGCCCCAGCATTTT
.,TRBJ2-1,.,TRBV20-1,CSASGSAEQFF,TGCAGTGCTAGTGGGTCGGCTGAGCAGTTCTTC
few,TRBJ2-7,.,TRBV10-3,CAISEAGYEQYF,TGTGCCATCAGTGAGGCGGGCTACGAGCAGTACTTC
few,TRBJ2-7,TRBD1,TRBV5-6,CASSLGDRDEQYF,TGTGCCAGCAGCTTGGGGGACAGGGACGAGCAGTACTTC
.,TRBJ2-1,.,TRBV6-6,CASSPGLDSPEQFF,TGTGCCAGCAGCCCCGGACTTGACTCGCCTGAGCAGTTCTTC
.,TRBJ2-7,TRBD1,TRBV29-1,CSVLGTGEYEQYF,TGCAGCGTCCTCGGGACAGGAGAATACGAGCAGTACTTC
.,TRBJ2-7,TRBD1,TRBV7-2,CASSRGQGPYEQYF,TGTGCCAGCAGCCGGGGACAGGGTCCCTACGAGCAGTACTTC
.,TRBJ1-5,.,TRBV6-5,CASSSGTAVGQPQHF,TGTGCCAGCAGCTCAGGGACGGCCGTGGGGCAGCCCCAGCATTTT
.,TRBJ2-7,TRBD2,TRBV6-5,CASRDTSGLSYEQYF,TGTGCCAGCAGAGATACTAGCGGGCTCTCCTACGAGCAGTACTTC
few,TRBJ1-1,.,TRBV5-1,CASSSGTPKTEAFF,TGCGCCAGCAGCTCCGGGACACCCAAAACTGAAGCTTTCTTT
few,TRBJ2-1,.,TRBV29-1,CSVVLMTSSYNEQFF,TGCAGCGTCGTTCTCATGACGAGCTCCTACAATGAGCAGTTCTTC
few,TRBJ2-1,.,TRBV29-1,CSGKTGWISNEQFF,TGCAGCGGGAAAACAGGGTGGATTTCCAATGAGCAGTTCTTC
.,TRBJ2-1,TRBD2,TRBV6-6,CASSYQGGRGDEQFF,TGTGCCAGCAGTTACCAGGGCGGGAGAGGCGATGAGCAGTTCTTC
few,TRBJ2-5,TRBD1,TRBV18,CASSPGTGDQETQYF,TGTGCCAGCTCACCTGGGACAGGGGATCAAGAGACCCAGTACTTC
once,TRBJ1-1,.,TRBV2,CASRENPSGAEAFF,TGTGCCAGCAGGGAAAACCCGAGCGGGGCTGAAGCTTTCTTT
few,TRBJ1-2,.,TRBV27,CASSTQGQGYTF,TGTGCCAGCAGTACTCAAGGGCAGGGCTACACCTTC
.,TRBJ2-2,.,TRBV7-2,CASSLGREPGELFF,TGTGCCAGCAGCTTAGGGCGGGAACCCGGGGAGCTGTTTTTT
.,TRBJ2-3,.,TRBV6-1,CASSSRGPSTDTQYF,TGTGCCAGCAGTTCCCGGGGACCTAGCACAGATACGCAGTATTTT
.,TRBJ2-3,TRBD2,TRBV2,CASSESGLLSTDTQYF,TGTGCCAGCAGTGAATCGGGACTACTAAGCACAGATACGCAGTATTTT
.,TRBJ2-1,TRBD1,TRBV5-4,CASNSMSGQGGNEQFF,TGTGCCAGCAACTCGATGTCGGGACAGGGGGGTAATGAGCAGTTCTTC
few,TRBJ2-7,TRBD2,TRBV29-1,CSVHHGGYEQYF,TGCAGCGTTCACCACGGGGGGTACGAGCAGTACTTC
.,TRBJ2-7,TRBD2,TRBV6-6,CASRVGTMNEQYF,TGTGCCAGCAGGGTCGGGACTATGAACGAGCAGTACTTC
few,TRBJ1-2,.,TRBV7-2,CASSSSGGPFSGYTF,TGTGCCAGCAGCTCCTCGGGAGGGCCATTCAGTGGCTACACCTTC
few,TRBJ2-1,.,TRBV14,CASSQAQAAGPSNEQFF,TGTGCCAGCAGCCAAGCTCAGGCCGCGGGGCCCTCCAATGAGCAGTTCTTC
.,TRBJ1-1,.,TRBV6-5,CASSYSGRMNTEAFF,TGTGCCAGCAGTTACTCAGGCAGGATGAACACTGAAGCTTTCTTT
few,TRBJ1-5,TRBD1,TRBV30,CASQGQGNQPQHF,TGTGCCAGCCAAGGACAGGGGAATCAGCCCCAGCATTTT
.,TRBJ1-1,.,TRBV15,CATSSLDRNFF,TGTGCCACCAGCAGTTTGGACAGAAATTTCTTT
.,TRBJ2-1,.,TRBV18,CASSRGSGVNEQFF,TGTGCCAGCTCCCGGGGCTCGGGTGTGAATGAGCAGTTCTTC
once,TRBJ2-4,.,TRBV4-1,CASSPLGRGDDIQYF,TGCGCCAGCAGCCCCCTGGGCAGGGGCGATGACATTCAGTACTTC
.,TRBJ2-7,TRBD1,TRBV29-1,CSVELWTRDRAYEQYF,TGCAGCGTTGAACTTTGGACCCGGGACAGGGCCTACGAGCAGTACTTC
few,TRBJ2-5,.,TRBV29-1,CSVEASRETQYF,TGCAGCGTTGAAGCCAGCCGGGAGACCCAGTACTTC
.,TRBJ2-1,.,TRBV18,CASSPGGNVNEQFF,TGTGCCAGCTCACCAGGGGGAAACGTCAATGAGCAGTTCTTC